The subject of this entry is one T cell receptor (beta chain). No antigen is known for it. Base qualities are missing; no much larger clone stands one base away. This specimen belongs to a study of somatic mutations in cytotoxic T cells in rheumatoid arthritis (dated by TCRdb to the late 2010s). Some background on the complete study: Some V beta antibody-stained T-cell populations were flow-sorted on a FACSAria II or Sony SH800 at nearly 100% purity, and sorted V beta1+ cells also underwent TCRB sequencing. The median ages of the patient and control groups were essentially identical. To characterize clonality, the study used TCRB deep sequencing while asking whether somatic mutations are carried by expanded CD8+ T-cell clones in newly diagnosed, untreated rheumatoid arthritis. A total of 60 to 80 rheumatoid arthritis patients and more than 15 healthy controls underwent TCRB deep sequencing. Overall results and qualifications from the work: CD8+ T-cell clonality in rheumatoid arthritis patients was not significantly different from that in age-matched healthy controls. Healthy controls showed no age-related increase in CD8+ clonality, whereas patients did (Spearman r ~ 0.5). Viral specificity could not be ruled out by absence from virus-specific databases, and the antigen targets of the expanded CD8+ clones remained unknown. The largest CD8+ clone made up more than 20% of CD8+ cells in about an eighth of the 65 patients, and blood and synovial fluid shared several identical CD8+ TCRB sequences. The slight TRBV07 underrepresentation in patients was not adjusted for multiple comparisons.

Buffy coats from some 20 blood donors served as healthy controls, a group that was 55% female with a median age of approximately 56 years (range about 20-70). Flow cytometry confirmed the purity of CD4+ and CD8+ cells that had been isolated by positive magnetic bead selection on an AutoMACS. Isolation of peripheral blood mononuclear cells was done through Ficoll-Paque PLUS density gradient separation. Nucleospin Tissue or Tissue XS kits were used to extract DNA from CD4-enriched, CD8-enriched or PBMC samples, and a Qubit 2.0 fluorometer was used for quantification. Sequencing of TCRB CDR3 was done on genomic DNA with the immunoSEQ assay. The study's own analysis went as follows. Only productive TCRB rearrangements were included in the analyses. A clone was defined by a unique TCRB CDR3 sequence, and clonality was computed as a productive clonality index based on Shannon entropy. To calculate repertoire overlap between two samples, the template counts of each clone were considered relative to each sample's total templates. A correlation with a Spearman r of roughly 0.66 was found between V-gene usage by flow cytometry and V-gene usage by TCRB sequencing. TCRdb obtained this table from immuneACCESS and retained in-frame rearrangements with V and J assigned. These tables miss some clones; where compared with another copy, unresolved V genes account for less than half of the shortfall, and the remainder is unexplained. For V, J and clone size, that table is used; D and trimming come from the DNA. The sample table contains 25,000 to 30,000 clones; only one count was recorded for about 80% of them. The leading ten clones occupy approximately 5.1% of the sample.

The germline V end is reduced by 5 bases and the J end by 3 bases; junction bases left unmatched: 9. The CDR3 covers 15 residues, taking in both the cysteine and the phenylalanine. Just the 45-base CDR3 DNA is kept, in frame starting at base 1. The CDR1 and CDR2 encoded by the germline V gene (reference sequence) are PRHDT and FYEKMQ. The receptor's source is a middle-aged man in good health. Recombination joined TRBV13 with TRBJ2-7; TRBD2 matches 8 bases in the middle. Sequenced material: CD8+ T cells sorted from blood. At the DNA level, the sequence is TGTGCCAGCAGCCTCGGGGGGGGACACAGCTACGAGCAGTACTTC. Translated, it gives CASSLGGGHSYEQYF.